The text below deals with one TCR beta chain. Antigen specificity is unknown. The germline gene is not matched at one end of the junction; a read error may be the cause. Within the sample, other DNA sequences also encode this same CDR3. Primers included in the PCR were 60 Vbeta and 13 Jbeta primers. Method: immunoSEQ multiplex PCR; TCRdb's copy keeps in-frame clones and lacks some. The table has 100,000 or so clones, roughly 78% seen once. These data are taken from a study of cytomegalovirus exposure and HLA in healthy donors. Study as a whole: HLA-typed donors were the source of 80 million to 90 million unique TCRs, which an early data release held. Findings of the study overall: Many donors carried some public TCRs, although rarity characterized most TCR sequences. A further, later analysis showed that HLA-associated TCR beta chains (compared with equally common others) were more clonally expanded. In an earlier analysis, most TCR beta V segments were productive about 87% or about 30% of the time.

This receptor was obtained from a woman in her 40s in good health and CMV-seropositive. Input material: PBMCs.

The CDR3 region is CASSVTGLYGYTF. Written as DNA, the CDR3 is TGCGCCAGCAGCGTTACAGGGCTCTATGGCTACACCTTC. The chain carries TRBV2 and TRBJ1-2; a possible D gene is TRBD1 (6 bases). The CDR3 sequence is 13 residues long. CDR1 is SNHLY, CDR2 FYNNEI, per germline.